Sequencing of this T cell receptor (beta chain) was carried out in a study of control samples from healthy donors and cancer patients. Assay: immunoSEQ multiplex PCR; the TCRdb copy retains only in-frame clones and omits some. The top ten hold less than 2.5% of the sample, which has some 120,000 clones, 80% to 95% seen once. This clone was detected only a few times. The CDR3 has 17 residues. The V end lost 2 bases, the J end lost 5 bases, and 21 bases lay between the germline ends. The V gene's germline CDR1 is MDHEN and CDR2 SYDVKM. The chain couples TRBV28 to TRBJ2-5, with D perhaps matching TRBD1 or TRBD2 (5 bases each). The clonotype was recovered from a man aged 18 to 35 in good health. The sequencing input was blood. CDR3 bases: TGTGCCAGCAGTTTAAGGGGTAGGGACCCAAGCTTGGAGACCCAGTACTTC. This sequence encodes CASSLRGRDPSLETQYF.